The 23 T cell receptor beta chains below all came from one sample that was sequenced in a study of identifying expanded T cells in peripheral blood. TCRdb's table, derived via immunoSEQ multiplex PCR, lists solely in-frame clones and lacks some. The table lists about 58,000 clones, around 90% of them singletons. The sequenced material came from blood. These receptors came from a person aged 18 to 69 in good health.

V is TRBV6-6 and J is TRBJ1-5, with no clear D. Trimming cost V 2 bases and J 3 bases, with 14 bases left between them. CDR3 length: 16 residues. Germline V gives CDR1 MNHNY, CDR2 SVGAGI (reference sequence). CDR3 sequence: CASSYQSLGPNQPQHF. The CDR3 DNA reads TGTGCCAGCAGTTACCAGTCGTTGGGCCCCAATCAGCCCCAGCATTTT.

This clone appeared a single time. CDR3 sequence (DNA): TGTGCCTGGAGTGTTCTAGCGAGAGGCCCAGATACGCAGTATTTT. Translation gives CAWSVLARGPDTQYF. The chain couples TRBV30 to TRBJ2-3, with D possibly being TRBD2 (6 bases). There are 15 residues in the CDR3. Trimming shortened V by 0 bases and J by 4 bases, and 14 bases separated the two germline ends. From germline, CDR1 is GTSNPN and CDR2 SVGIG (reference sequence).

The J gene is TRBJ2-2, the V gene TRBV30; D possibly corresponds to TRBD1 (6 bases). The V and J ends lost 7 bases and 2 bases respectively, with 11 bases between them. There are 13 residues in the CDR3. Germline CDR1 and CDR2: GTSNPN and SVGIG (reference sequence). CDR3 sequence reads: CASGTFNTGELFF. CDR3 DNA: TGTGCCTCCGGGACATTTAACACCGGGGAGCTGTTTTTT.

The CDR3 nucleotides are TGCGCCAGCAGCTTGGAAGCGGGGGTTAACCAAGAGACCCAGTACTTC. It specifies CASSLEAGVNQETQYF. The chain has TRBV5-1 and TRBJ2-5; 8 positions agree with TRBD2. The CDR3 is made up of 16 amino acids. The germline gives CDR1 SGHRS, CDR2 YFSETQ. Trimming removed 0 bases from V and 0 bases from J; junction bases left unmatched: 4.

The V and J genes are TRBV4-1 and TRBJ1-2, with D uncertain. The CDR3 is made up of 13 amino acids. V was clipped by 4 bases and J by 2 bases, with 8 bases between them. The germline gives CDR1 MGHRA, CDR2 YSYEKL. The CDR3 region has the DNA TGCGCCAGCAGCCGGACCGAGAACTATGGCTACACCTTC. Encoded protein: CASSRTENYGYTF.

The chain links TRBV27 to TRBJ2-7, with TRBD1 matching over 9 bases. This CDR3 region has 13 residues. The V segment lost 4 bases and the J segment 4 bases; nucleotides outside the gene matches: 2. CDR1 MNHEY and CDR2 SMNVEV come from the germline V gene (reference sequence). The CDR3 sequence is CASSWDREYEQYF. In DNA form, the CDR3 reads TGTGCCAGCAGTTGGGACAGGGAGTACGAGCAGTACTTC.

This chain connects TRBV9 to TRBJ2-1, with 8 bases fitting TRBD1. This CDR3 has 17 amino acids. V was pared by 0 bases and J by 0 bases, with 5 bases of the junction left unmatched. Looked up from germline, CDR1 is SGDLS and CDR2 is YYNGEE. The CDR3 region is CASSVARQGSSYNEQFF. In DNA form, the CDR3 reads TGTGCCAGCAGCGTAGCCCGACAGGGGAGCTCCTACAATGAGCAGTTCTTC.

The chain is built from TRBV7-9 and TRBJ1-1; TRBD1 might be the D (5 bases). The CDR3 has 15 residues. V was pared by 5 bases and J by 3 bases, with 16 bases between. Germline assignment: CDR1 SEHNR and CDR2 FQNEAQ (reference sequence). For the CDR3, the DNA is TGTGCCAGCAGCCCCCGGGGCAGGCCAGACACTGAAGCTTTCTTT. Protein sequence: CASSPRGRPDTEAFF.

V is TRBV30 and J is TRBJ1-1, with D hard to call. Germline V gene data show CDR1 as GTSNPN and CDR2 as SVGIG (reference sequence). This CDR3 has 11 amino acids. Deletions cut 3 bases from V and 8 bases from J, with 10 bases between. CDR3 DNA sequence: TGTGCCTGGAGCTGGGAGGGCGAAGCTTTCTTT. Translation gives CAWSWEGEAFF. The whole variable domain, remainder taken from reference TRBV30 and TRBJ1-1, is SQTIHQWPATLVQPVGSPLSLECTVEGTSNPNLYWYRQAAGRGLQLLFYSVGIGQISSEVPQNLSASRPQDRQFILSSKKLLLSDSGFYLCAWSWEGEAFFGQGTRLTVV.

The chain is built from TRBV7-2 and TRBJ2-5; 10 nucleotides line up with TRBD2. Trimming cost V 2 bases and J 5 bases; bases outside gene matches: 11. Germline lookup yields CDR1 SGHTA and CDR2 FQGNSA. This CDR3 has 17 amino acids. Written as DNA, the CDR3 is TGTGCCAGCAGCTTACGGCTGGCAGCGGGGGGGCTGGAGACCCAGTACTTC. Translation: CASSLRLAAGGLETQYF.

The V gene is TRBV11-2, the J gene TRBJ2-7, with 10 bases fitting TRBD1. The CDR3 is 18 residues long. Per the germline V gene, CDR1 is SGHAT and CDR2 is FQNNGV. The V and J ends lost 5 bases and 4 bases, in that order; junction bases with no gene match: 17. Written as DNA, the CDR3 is TGTGCCAGCAGCCCGCTAAACCGGGACAGGGGACATAATTACGAGCAGTACTTC. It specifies CASSPLNRDRGHNYEQYF.

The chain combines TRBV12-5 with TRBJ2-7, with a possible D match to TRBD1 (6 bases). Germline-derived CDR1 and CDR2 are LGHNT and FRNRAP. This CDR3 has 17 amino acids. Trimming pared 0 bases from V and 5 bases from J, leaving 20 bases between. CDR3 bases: TGTGCTAGTGGTTTGGTAAAAAACCGGGACATACTGGACGAGCAGTACTTC. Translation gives CASGLVKNRDILDEQYF. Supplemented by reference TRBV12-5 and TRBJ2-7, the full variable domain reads DARVTQTPRHKVTEMGQEVTMRCQPILGHNTVFWYRQTMMQGLELLAYFRNRAPLDDSGMPKDRFSAEMPDATLATLKIQPSEPRDSAVYFCASGLVKNRDILDEQYFGPGTRLTVT.

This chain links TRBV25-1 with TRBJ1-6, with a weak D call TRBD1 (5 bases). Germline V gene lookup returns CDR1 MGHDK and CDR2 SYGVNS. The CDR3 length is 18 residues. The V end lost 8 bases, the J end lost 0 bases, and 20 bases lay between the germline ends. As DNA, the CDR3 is TGTGCCAGCCCACCCTTTGGAGGGACCAGCTCCTATAATTCACCCCTCCACTTT. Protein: CASPPFGGTSSYNSPLHF.

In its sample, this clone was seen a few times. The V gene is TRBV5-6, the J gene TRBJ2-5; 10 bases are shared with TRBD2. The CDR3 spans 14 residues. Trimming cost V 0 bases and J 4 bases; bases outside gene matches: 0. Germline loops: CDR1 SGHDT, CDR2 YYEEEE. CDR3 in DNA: TGTGCCAGCAGCTTGGGACTAGCGGGAGAGACCCAGTACTTC. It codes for CASSLGLAGETQYF. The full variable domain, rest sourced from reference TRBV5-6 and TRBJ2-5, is DAGVTQSPTHLIKTRGQQVTLRCSPKSGHDTVSWYQQALGQGPQFIFQYYEEEERQRGNFPDRFSGHQFPNYSSELNVNALLLGDSALYLCASSLGLAGETQYFGPGTRLLVL.

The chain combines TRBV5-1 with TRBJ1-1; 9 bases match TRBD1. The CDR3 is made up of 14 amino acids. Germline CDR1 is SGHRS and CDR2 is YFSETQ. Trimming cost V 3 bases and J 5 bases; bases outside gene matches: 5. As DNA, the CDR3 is TGCGCCAGCAGCTCACTACAGGGGGCAACTGAAGCTTTCTTT. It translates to CASSSLQGATEAFF.

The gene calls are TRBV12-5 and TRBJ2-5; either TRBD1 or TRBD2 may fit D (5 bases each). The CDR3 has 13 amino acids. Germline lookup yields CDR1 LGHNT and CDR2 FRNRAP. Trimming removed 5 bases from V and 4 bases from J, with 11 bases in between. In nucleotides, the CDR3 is TGTGCTAGTGGTCTCGGTGGGGGAGAGACCCAGTACTTC. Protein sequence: CASGLGGGETQYF.

The CDR3, as DNA: TGTGCTAGTGGTTTGCCGACCCGGGGGCCGGGGCGCTATGGCTACACCTTC. Its protein is CASGLPTRGPGRYGYTF. The J gene is TRBJ1-2, the V gene TRBV12-5, with D perhaps matching TRBD1 (6 bases). The CDR3 is 17 residues long. V lost 2 bases, J lost 4 bases, and 20 bases lay in between. CDR1 and CDR2 from the germline V gene are LGHNT and FRNRAP. The entire variable domain, with the rest obtained from reference TRBV12-5 and TRBJ1-2, is as follows: DARVTQTPRHKVTEMGQEVTMRCQPILGHNTVFWYRQTMMQGLELLAYFRNRAPLDDSGMPKDRFSAEMPDATLATLKIQPSEPRDSAVYFCASGLPTRGPGRYGYTFGSGTRLTVV.

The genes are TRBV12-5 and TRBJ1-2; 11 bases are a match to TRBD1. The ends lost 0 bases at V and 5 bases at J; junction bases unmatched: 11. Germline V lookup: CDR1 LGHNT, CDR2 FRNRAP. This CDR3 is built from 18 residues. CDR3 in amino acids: CASGLVWTGGLSLYGYTF. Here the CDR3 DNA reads TGTGCTAGTGGTTTGGTTTGGACAGGGGGCCTTTCACTTTATGGCTACACCTTC.

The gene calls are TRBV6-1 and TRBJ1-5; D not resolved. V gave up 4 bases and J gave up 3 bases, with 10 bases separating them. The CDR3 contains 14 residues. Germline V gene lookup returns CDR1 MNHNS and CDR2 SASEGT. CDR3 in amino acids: CASSAQSPNQPQHF. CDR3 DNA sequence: TGTGCCAGCAGTGCACAGTCTCCCAATCAGCCCCAGCATTTT.

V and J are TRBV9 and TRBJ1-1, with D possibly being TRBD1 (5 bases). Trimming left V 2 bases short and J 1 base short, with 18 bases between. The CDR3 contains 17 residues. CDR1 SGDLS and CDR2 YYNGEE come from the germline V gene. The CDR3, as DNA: TGTGCCAGCAGCGTGGGGCAGGGCGGGCCCCAGAACACTGAAGCTTTCTTT. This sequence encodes CASSVGQGGPQNTEAFF. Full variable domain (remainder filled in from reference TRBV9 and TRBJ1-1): DSGVTQTPKHLITATGQRVTLRCSPRSGDLSVYWYQQSLDQGLQFLIQYYNGEERAKGNILERFSAQQFPDLHSELNLSSLELGDSALYFCASSVGQGGPQNTEAFFGQGTRLTVV.

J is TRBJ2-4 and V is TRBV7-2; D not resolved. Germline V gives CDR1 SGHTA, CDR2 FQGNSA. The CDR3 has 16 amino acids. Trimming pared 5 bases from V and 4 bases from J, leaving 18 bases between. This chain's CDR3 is CASSPGEAKGKNIQYF. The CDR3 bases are TGTGCCAGCAGCCCTGGCGAGGCAAAGGGTAAAAACATTCAGTACTTC.

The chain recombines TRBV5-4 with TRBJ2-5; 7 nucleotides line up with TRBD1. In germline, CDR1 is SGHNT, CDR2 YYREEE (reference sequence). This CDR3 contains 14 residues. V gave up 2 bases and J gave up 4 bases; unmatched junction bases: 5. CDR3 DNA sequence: TGTGCCAGCAGCTTAGACAGGGTCCGAGAGACCCAGTACTTC. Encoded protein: CASSLDRVRETQYF.

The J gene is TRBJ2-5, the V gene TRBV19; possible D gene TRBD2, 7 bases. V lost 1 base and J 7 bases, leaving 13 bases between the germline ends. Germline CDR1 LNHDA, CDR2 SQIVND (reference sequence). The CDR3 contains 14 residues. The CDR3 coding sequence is TGTGCCAGTAGTATAGGGCGGGGGCACGGGACCCAGTACTTC. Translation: CASSIGRGHGTQYF. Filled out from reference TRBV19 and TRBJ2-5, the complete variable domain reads DGGITQSPKYLFRKEGQNVTLSCEQNLNHDAMYWYRQDPGQGLRLIYYSQIVNDFQKGDIAEGYSVSREKKESFPLTVTSAQKNPTAFYLCASSIGRGHGTQYFGPGTRLLVL.